This TCR beta chain was sequenced for a study of OX40 agonist ivuxolimab in advanced cancers. Study-level information: The mean age was about 57 years, ranging from 23 to 79, with around four fifths of participants male. Partial responses were achieved by three patients: one hepatocellular carcinoma, two cutaneous melanoma.

Here immunoSEQ multiplex PCR was the method, and the copy in TCRdb shows in-frame clones only, minus some. The table records more than 35,000 clones, around 77% of them present only once. Points from the study as a whole: The CD4+ and CD8+ T cells in the blood had expanded clonally by week 6 at 0.1 to 3.0 mg/kg. In CD8+ T cells, expanded clones were on average more numerous than in CD4+.

With regard to this clone: Its antigen is not known.

V lost 2 bases and J 0 bases, leaving 7 bases between the germline ends. The germline gives CDR1 LGHNA, CDR2 YSLEER. This CDR3 region has 14 residues. Specimen: CD4+ or CD8+ T cells sorted from blood, collected in a trial of the OX40 agonist ivuxolimab. This chain joins TRBV4-3 and TRBJ1-2; no firm D call. This receptor was identified in an adult with an advanced solid tumor such as melanoma, head and neck, liver or kidney cancer. The CDR3 here is CASSQLLANYGYTF. In DNA form, the CDR3 reads TGCGCCAGCAGCCAACTCTTAGCTAACTATGGCTACACCTTC.